This TCR beta chain was retrieved from a study of control samples from healthy donors and cancer patients. The ends were cut back, 2 bases at V and 6 bases at J, with 8 bases in the middle. Germline CDR1 reads MNHNS; CDR2 reads SASEGT. This CDR3 spans 13 amino acids. The method was immunoSEQ multiplex PCR; TCRdb's version includes in-frame clones alone and lacks a portion of them. The sample contains 150,000 to 200,000 clones, around 90% of which appear only once. This clonotype was sampled from a woman aged 45-65 years in good health. Sequencing input: blood. The chain combines TRBV6-1 with TRBJ1-5; D is ambiguous. Written as DNA, the CDR3 is TGTGCCAGCAGTGAATCGGTTTTTCAGCCCCAGCATTTT. Its protein is CASSESVFQPQHF.